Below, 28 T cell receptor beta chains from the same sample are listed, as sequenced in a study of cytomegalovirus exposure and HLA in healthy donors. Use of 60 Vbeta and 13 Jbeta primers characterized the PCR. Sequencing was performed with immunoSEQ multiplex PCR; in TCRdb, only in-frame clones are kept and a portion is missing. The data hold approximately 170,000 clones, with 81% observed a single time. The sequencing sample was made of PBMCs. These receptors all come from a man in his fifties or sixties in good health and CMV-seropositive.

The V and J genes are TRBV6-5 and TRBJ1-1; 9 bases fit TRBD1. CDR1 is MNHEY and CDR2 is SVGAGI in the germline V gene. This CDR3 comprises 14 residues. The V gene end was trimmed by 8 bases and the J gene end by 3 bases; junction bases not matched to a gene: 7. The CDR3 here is CASRDRELHTEAFF. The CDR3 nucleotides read TGTGCCAGCCGGGACAGGGAATTGCACACTGAAGCTTTCTTT.

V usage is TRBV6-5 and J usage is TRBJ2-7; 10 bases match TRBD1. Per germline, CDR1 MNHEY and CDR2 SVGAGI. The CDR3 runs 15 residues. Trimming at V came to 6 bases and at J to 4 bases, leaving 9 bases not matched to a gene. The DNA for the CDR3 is TGTGCCAGCAGATCCGCCGGGACAGGGGAGTACGAGCAGTACTTC. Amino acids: CASRSAGTGEYEQYF.

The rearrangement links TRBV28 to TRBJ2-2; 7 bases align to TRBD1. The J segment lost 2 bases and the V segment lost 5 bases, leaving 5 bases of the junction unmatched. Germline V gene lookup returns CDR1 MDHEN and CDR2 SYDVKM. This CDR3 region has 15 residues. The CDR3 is CASSPGTANTGELFF. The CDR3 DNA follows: TGTGCCAGCAGTCCGGGGACAGCCAACACCGGGGAGCTGTTTTTT.

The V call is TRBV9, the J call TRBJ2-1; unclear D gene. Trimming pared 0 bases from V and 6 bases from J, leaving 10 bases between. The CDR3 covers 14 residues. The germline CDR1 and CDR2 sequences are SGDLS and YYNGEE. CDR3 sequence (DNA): TGTGCCAGCAGCGTAGCGGGTACACTCAATGAGCAGTTCTTC. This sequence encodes CASSVAGTLNEQFF.

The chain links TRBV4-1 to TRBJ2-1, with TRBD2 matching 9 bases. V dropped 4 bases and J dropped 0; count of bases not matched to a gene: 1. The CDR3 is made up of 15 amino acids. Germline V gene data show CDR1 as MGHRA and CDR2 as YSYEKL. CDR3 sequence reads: CASSPLAGSYNEQFF. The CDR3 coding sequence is TGCGCCAGCAGCCCACTAGCGGGCTCCTACAATGAGCAGTTCTTC.

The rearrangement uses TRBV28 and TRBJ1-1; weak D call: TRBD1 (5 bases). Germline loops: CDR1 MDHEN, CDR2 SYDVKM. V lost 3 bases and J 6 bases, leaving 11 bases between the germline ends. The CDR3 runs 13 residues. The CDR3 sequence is CASSFQGQPEAFF. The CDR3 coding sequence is TGTGCCAGCAGTTTCCAGGGCCAACCTGAAGCTTTCTTT.

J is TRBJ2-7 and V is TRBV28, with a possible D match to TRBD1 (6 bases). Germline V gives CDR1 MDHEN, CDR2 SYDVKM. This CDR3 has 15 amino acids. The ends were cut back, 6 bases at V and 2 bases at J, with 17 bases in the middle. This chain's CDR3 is CASSLTEGDTYEQYF. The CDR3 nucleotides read TGTGCCAGCAGCCTGACAGAGGGGGACACCTACGAGCAGTACTTC.

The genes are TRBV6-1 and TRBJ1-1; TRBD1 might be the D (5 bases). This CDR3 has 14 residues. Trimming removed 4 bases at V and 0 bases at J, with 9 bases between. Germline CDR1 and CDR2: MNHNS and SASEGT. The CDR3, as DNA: TGTGCCAGCAGTGGCCCAGGGTTGAACACTGAAGCTTTCTTT. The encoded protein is CASSGPGLNTEAFF.

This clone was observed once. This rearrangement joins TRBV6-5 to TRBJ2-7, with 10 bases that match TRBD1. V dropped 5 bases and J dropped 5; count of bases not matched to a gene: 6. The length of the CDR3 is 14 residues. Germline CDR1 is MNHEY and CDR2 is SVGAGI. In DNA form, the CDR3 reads TGTGCCAGCAGTCCATCCGGGACAGGGGACGAGCAGTACTTC. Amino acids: CASSPSGTGDEQYF.

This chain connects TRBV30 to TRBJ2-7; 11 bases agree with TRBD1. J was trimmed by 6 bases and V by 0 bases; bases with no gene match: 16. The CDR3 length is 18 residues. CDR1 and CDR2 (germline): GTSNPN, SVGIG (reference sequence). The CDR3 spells CAWSVRTGGPTFGREQYF. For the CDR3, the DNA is TGTGCCTGGAGTGTACGGACAGGGGGCCCAACATTCGGTCGCGAGCAGTACTTC.

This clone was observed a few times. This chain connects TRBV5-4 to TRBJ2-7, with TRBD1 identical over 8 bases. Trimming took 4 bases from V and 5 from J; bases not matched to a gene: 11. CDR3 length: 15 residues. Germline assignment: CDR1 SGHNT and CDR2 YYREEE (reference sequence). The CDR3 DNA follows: TGTGCCAGCAGCCCGCCCGGCAGGGGGCTCCACGAGCAGTACTTC. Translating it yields CASSPPGRGLHEQYF.

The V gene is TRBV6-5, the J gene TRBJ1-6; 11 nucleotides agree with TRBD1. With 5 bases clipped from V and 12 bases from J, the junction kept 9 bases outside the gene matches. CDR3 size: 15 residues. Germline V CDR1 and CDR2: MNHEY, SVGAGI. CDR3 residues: CASSTADRGRGPLHF. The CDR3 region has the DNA TGTGCCAGCAGTACCGCGGACAGGGGGCGAGGACCCCTCCACTTT.

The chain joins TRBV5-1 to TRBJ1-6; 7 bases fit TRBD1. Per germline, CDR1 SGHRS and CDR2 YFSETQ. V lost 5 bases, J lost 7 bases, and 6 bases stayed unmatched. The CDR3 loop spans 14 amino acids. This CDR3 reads CASRNDRENSPLHF. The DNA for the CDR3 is TGCGCCAGCAGAAACGACAGGGAAAATTCACCCCTCCACTTT.

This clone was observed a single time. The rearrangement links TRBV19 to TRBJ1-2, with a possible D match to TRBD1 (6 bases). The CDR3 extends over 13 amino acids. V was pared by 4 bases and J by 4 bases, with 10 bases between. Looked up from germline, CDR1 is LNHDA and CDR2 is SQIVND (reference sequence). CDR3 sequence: CASSNTGIYGYTF. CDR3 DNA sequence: TGTGCCAGTAGTAACACAGGGATCTATGGCTACACCTTC. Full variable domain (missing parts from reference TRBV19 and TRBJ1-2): DGGITQSPKYLFRKEGQNVTLSCEQNLNHDAMYWYRQDPGQGLRLIYYSQIVNDFQKGDIAEGYSVSREKKESFPLTVTSAQKNPTAFYLCASSNTGIYGYTFGSGTRLTVV.

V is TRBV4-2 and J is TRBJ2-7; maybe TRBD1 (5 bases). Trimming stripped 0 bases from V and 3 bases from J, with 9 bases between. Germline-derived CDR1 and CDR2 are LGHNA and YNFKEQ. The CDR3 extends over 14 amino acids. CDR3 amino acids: CASSQEWQGYEQYF. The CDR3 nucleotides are TGTGCCAGCAGCCAAGAGTGGCAGGGCTACGAGCAGTACTTC.

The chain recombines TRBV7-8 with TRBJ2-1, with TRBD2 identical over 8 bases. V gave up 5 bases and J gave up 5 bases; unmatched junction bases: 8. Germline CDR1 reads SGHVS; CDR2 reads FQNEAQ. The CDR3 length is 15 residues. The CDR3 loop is CASSRTGLGNNEQFF. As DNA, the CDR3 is TGTGCCAGCAGCCGTACGGGACTAGGGAACAATGAGCAGTTCTTC.

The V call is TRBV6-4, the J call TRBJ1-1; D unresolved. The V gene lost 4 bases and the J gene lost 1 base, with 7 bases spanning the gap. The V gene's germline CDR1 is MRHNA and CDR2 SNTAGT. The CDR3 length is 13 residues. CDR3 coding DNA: TGTGCCAGCAGTGTAACGGGGAACACTGAAGCTTTCTTT. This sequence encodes CASSVTGNTEAFF.

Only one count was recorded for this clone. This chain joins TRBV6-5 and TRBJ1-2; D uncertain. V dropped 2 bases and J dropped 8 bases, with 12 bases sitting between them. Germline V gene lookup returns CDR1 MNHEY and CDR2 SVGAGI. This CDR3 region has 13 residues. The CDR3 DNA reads TGTGCCAGCAGTTACGACACAACAACCGGCTACACCTTC. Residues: CASSYDTTTGYTF.

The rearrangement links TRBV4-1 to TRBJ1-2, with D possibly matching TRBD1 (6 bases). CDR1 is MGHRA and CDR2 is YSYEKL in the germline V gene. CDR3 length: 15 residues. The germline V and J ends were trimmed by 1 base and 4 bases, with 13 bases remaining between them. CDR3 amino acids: CASSQGSTGIYGYTF. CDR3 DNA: TGCGCCAGCAGCCAAGGCTCCACAGGGATCTATGGCTACACCTTC.

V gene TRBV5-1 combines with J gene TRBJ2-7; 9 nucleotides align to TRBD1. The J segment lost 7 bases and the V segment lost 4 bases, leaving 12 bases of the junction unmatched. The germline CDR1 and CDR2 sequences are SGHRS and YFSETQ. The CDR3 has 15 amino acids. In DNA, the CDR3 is TGCGCCAGCAGCAGGGAGGGAGGACAGGGGTCGGAGCAGTACTTC. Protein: CASSREGGQGSEQYF.

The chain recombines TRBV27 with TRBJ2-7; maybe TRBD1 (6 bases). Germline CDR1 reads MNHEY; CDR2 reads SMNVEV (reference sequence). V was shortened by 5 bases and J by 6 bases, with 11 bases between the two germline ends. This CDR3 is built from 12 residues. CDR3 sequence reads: CASSPQGREQYF. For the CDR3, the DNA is TGTGCCAGCAGTCCACAGGGACGCGAGCAGTACTTC.

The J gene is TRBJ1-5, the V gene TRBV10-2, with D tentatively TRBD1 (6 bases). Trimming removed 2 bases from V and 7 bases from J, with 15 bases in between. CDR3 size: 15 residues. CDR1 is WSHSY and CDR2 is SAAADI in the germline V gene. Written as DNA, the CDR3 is TGCGCCAGCAGTGAGCAAGGGGGGGGGAAGCAGCCCCAGCATTTT. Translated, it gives CASSEQGGGKQPQHF.

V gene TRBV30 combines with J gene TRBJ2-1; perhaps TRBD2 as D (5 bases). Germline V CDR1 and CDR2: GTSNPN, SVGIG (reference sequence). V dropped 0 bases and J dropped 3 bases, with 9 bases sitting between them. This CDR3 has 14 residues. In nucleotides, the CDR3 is TGTGCCTGGAGTGTCCGCGGACTCTACAATGAGCAGTTCTTC. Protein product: CAWSVRGLYNEQFF. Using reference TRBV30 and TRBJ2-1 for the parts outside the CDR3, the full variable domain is SQTIHQWPATLVQPVGSPLSLECTVEGTSNPNLYWYRQAAGRGLQLLFYSVGIGQISSEVPQNLSASRPQDRQFILSSKKLLLSDSGFYLCAWSVRGLYNEQFFGPGTRLTVL.

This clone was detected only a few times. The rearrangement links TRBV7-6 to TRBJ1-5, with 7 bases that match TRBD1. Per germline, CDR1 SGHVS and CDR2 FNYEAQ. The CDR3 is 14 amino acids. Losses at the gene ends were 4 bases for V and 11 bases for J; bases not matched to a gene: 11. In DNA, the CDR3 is TGTGCCAGCAGCTCGGGACAGATCAAATCAGCCCAGCATTTT. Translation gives CASSSGQIKSAQHF.

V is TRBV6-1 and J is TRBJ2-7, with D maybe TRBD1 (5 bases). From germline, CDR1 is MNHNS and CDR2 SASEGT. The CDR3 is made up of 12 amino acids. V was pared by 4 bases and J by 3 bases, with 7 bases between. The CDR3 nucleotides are TGTGCCAGCAGTGCAGGGAACTACGAGCAGTACTTC. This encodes CASSAGNYEQYF.

As DNA, the CDR3 is TGTGCCTGGAGAGGGGGAATAGCTGGAAACACCATATATTTT. Its translation is CAWRGGIAGNTIYF. The chain employs TRBV30 and TRBJ1-3, with a tentative D call TRBD1 (6 bases). V was pared by 3 bases and J by 2 bases, with 11 bases between. The germline V gene encodes CDR1 GTSNPN and CDR2 SVGIG (reference sequence). The CDR3 totals 14 residues.

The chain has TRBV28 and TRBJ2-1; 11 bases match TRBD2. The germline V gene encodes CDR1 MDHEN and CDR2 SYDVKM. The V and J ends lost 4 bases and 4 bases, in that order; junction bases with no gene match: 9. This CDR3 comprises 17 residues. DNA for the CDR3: TGTGCCAGCAGTTCAACCCAGGGACTAGCGGAATACAATGAGCAGTTCTTC. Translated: CASSSTQGLAEYNEQFF.

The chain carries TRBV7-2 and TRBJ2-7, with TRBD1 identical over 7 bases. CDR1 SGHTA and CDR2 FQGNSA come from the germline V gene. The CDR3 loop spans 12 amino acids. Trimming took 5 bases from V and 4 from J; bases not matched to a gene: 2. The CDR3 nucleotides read TGTGCCAGCAGCCGACAGGGATACGAGCAGTACTTC. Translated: CASSRQGYEQYF.